This T cell receptor beta chain is from a study of OX40 agonist ivuxolimab in advanced cancers. In the study overall: Patients were treated with ivuxolimab, an agonistic anti-OX40 (CD134) antibody. Hepatocellular carcinoma, melanoma, renal cell or head and neck cancer affected the dose-escalation patients.

A remark on this clone: What it recognizes is unknown.

Germline CDR1 MGHRA, CDR2 YSYEKL. V was shortened by 2 bases and J by 7 bases, with 11 bases between the two germline ends. The CDR3 has 13 residues. The protocol was immunoSEQ multiplex PCR, while the TCRdb copy is restricted to in-frame clones and leaves out a portion. Of over 75,000 clones listed, around nine tenths are singletons. Study findings and constraints: Partial responders receiving 0.1-3.0 mg/kg showed among the lowest clonal expansion.

The sequence derives from an adult with an advanced solid tumor such as melanoma, head and neck, liver or kidney cancer. This chain uses TRBV4-1 with TRBJ2-5, with D tentatively TRBD2 (6 bases). Sample: CD4+ or CD8+ T cells sorted from blood, taken in a trial of the OX40 agonist ivuxolimab. As DNA, the CDR3 is TGCGCCAGCAGCCAATGGGGAGGTTGGACCCAGTACTTC. Translation gives CASSQWGGWTQYF.